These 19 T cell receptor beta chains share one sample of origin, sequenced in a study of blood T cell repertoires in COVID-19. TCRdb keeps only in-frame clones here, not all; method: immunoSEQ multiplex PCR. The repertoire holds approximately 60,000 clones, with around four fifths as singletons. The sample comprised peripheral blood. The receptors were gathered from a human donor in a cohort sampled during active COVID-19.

CDR3 sequence reads: CASSKRVAGGSYNEQFF. CDR3 bases: TGTGCCAGCAGCAAAAGGGTAGCGGGAGGATCCTACAATGAGCAGTTCTTC. This chain uses TRBV2 with TRBJ2-1; TRBD2 agrees at 10 bases. V dropped 6 bases and J dropped 1; count of bases not matched to a gene: 9. Germline V CDR1 and CDR2: SNHLY, FYNNEI. CDR3 length: 17 residues.

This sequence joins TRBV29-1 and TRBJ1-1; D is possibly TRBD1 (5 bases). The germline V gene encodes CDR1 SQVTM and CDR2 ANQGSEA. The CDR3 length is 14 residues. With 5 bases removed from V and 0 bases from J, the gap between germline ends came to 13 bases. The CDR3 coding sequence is TGCAGCGTTAAAATAGGGACTATGAACACTGAAGCTTTCTTT. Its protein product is CSVKIGTMNTEAFF.

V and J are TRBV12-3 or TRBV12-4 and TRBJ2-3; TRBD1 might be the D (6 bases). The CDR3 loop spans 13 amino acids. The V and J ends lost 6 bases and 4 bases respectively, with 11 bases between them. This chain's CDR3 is CASRPDRSDTQYF. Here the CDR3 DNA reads TGTGCCAGCAGGCCGGACAGATCAGATACGCAGTATTTT.

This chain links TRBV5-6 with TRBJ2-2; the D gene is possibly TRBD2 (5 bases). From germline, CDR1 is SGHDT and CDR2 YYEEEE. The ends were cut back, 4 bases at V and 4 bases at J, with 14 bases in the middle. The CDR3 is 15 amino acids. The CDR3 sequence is CASSRIDRGTGELFF. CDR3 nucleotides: TGTGCCAGCAGCCGGATAGACCGGGGCACCGGGGAGCTGTTTTTT.

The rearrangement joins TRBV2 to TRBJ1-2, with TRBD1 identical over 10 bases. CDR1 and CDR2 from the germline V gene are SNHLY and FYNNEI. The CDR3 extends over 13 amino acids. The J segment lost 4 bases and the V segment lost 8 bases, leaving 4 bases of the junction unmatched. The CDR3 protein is CASAGTGAYGYTF. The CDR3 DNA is TGTGCCAGCGCGGGGACAGGGGCCTATGGCTACACCTTC.

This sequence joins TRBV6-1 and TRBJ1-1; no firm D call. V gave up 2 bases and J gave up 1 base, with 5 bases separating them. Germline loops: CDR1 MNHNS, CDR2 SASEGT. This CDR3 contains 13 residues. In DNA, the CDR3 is TGTGCCAGCAGTGAAATAGCGAACACTGAAGCTTTCTTT. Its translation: CASSEIANTEAFF.

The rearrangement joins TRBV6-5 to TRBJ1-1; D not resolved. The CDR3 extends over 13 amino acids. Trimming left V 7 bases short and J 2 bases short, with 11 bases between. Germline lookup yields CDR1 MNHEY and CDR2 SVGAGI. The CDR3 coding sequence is TGTGCCAGCATGCATCGGGTTAACACTGAAGCTTTCTTT. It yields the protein CASMHRVNTEAFF.

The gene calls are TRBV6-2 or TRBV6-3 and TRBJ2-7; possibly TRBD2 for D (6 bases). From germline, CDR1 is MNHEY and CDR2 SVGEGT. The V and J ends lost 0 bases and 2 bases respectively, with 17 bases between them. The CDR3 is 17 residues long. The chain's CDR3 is CASSYSGGPGLAYEQYF. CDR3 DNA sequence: TGTGCCAGCAGTTACTCGGGGGGACCCGGGTTGGCCTACGAGCAGTACTTC.

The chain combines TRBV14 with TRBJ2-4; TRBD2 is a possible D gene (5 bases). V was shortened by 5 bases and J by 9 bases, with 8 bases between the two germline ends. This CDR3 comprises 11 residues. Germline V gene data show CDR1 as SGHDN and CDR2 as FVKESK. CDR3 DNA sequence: TGTGCCAGCAGCTCTCGGGGCATTCAGTACTTC. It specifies CASSSRGIQYF. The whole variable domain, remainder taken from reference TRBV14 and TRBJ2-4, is EAGVTQFPSHSVIEKGQTVTLRCDPISGHDNLYWYRRVMGKEIKFLLHFVKESKQDESGMPNNRFLAERTGGTYSTLKVQPAELEDSGVYFCASSSRGIQYFGAGTRLSVL.

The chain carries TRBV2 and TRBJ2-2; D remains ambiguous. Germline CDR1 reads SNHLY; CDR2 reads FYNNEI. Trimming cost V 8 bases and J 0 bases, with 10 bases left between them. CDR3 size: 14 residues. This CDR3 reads CASVQLTNTGELFF. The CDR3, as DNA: TGTGCCAGCGTACAGCTCACGAACACCGGGGAGCTGTTTTTT.

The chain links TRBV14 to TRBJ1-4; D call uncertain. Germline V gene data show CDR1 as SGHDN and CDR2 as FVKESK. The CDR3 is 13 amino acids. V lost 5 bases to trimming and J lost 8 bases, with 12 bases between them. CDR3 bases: TGTGCCAGCAGCGGGCTGGGCGGGGAAAAACTGTTTTTT. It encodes CASSGLGGEKLFF.

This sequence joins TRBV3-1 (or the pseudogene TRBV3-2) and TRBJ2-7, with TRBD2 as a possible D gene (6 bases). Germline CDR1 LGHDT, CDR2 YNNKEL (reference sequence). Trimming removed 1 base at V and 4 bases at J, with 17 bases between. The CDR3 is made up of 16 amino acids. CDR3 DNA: TGTGCCAGCAGCCAAGTTACCATGCGGGAAGGTTACGAGCAGTACTTC. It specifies CASSQVTMREGYEQYF.

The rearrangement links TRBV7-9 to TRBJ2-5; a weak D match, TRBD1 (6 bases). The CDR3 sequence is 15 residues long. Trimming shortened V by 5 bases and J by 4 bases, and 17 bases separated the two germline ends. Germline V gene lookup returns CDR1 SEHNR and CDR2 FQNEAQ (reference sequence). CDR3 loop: CASSPQQGNGETQYF. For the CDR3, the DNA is TGTGCCAGCAGCCCTCAGCAGGGGAATGGAGAGACCCAGTACTTC. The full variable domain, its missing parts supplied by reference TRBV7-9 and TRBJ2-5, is DTGVSQNPRHKITKRGQNVTFRCDPISEHNRLYWYRQTLGQGPEFLTYFQNEAQLEKSRLLSDRFSAERPKGSFSTLEIQRTEQGDSAMYLCASSPQQGNGETQYFGPGTRLLVL.

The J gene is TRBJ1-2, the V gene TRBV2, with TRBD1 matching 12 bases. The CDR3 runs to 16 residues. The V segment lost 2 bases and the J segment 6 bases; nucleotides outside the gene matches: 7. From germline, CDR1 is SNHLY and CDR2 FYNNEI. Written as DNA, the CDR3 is TGTGCCAGCAGTGAACTTCGGGACAGGGGGCCGGATGGCTACACCTTC. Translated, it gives CASSELRDRGPDGYTF.

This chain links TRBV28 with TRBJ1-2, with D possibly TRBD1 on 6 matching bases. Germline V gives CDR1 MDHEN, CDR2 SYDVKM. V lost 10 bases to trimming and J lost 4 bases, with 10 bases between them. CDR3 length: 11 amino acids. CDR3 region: CATVRGYGYTF. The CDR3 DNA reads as TGTGCCACTGTCAGGGGCTATGGCTACACCTTC.

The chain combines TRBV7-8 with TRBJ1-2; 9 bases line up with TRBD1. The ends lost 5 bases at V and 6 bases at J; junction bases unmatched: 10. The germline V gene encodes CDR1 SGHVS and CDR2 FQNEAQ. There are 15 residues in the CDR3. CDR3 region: CASSPEMGTGHGYTF. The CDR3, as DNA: TGTGCCAGCAGCCCAGAGATGGGGACAGGGCATGGCTACACCTTC.

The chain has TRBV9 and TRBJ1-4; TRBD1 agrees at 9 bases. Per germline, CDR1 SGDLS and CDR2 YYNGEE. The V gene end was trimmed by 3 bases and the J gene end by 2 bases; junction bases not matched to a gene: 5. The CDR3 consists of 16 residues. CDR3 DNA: TGTGCCAGCAGCGACGGACAGGGGACCACTAATGAAAAACTGTTTTTT. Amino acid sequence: CASSDGQGTTNEKLFF.

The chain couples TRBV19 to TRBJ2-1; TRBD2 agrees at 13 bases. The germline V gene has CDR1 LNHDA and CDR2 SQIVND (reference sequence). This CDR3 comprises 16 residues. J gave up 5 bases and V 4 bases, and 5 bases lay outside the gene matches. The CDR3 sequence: CASSSLLAGGHNEQFF. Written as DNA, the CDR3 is TGTGCCAGTAGTAGCCTACTAGCGGGGGGGCACAATGAGCAGTTCTTC. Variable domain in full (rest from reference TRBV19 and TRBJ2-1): DGGITQSPKYLFRKEGQNVTLSCEQNLNHDAMYWYRQDPGQGLRLIYYSQIVNDFQKGDIAEGYSVSREKKESFPLTVTSAQKNPTAFYLCASSSLLAGGHNEQFFGPGTRLTVL.

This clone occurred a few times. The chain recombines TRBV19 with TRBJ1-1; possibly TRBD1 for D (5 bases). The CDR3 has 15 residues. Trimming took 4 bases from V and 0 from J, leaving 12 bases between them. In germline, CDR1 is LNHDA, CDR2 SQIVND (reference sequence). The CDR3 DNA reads TGTGCCAGTAGTACCTCAGGGATTATGAACACTGAAGCTTTCTTT. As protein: CASSTSGIMNTEAFF.